This paragraph reports one T cell receptor (beta chain). As for treatment: randomized to nivolumab then ipilimumab (arm A) or the reverse (arm B). Sorted cells were live CD3+CD8+, lacking CD19 and CD56, from PBMCs. This entry belongs to a study of sequential checkpoint blockade in melanoma. Study as a whole: Each arm's sequence ended with maintenance nivolumab.

Produced via immunoSEQ multiplex PCR; TCRdb's table is partial and in-frame only. Among 3,500 to 4,000 clones listed, around 47% were seen once. The specimen was CD8+ T cells sorted from blood (inferred from file names), collected from a patient given nivolumab and ipilimumab in sequence. The sequence came from a human donor with melanoma.

As DNA, the CDR3 is TGTGCCACCAGCCGCGAAAGGGGAACAGCCACTAAGCTCGGCTATGGCTACACCTTC. Its translation: CATSRERGTATKLGYGYTF. The gene calls are TRBV15 and TRBJ1-2, with D possibly being TRBD1 (5 bases). V lost 5 bases and J 4 bases, leaving 29 bases between the germline ends. The germline CDR1 and CDR2 sequences are LNHNV and YYDKDF (reference sequence). This CDR3 spans 19 amino acids.